The 13 T cell receptor beta chains below all came from one sample that was sequenced in a study of blood T cell repertoires in COVID-19. Assay: immunoSEQ multiplex PCR; the TCRdb copy retains only in-frame clones and omits some. The data hold roughly 250,000 clones, with about 87% observed a single time. Sequences were obtained from peripheral blood. The receptors originated from a woman between 40 and 55 years old with acute or convalescent COVID-19.

The chain links TRBV15 to TRBJ2-1, with 8 positions matching TRBD2. The CDR3 has 14 amino acids. CDR1 and CDR2 from the germline V gene are LNHNV and YYDKDF (reference sequence). Losses at the gene ends were 3 bases for V and 4 bases for J; bases not matched to a gene: 2. The CDR3 DNA sequence: TGTGCCACCAGCAGGACTAGCGAATACAATGAGCAGTTCTTC. This gives the protein CATSRTSEYNEQFF.

The chain carries TRBV11-2 and TRBJ2-7; D is perhaps TRBD2 (6 bases). There are 14 residues in the CDR3. CDR1 and CDR2 from the germline V gene are SGHAT and FQNNGV. V was cut by 5 bases and J by 7 bases, with 18 bases left in between. The DNA for the CDR3 is TGTGCCAGCAGCGTGACCTTTACGGGGGTGGAGCAGTACGTC. This codes for CASSVTFTGVEQYV.

The chain carries TRBV7-2 and TRBJ1-2, with D unresolved. Trimming left V 5 bases short and J 8 bases short, with 18 bases between. Per the germline V gene, CDR1 is SGHTA and CDR2 is FQGNSA. CDR3 length: 14 residues. The CDR3 bases are TGTGCCAGCAGCCCCCGGACTGGCCGCCGAGGCTACACCTTC. Amino acids: CASSPRTGRRGYTF.

CDR3 amino acids: CASSLFDREDQPQHF. The DNA for the CDR3 is TGTGCCAGCAGCCTATTTGACAGGGAGGATCAGCCCCAGCATTTT. V usage is TRBV5-5 and J usage is TRBJ1-5; 7 nucleotides align to TRBD1. This CDR3 spans 15 amino acids. Trimming at V came to 4 bases and at J to 5 bases, leaving 9 bases not matched to a gene. Germline V gives CDR1 SGHKS, CDR2 YYEKEE (reference sequence). Based on the CDR3 plus reference TRBV5-5 and TRBJ1-5, the full variable domain is DAGVTQSPTHLIKTRGQQVTLRCSPISGHKSVSWYQQVLGQGPQFIFQYYEKEERGRGNFPDRFSARQFPNYSSELNVNALLLGDSALYLCASSLFDREDQPQHFGDGTRLSIL.

This rearrangement joins TRBV5-1 to TRBJ1-4, with 7 bases that match TRBD1. This CDR3 region has 14 residues. Looked up from germline, CDR1 is SGHRS and CDR2 is YFSETQ. J was trimmed by 8 bases and V by 3 bases; bases with no gene match: 7. The CDR3 loop reads CASSYRGGEEKLFF. The CDR3 nucleotides read TGCGCCAGCAGCTACAGGGGTGGAGAAGAAAAACTGTTTTTT.

The V gene is TRBV6-1, the J gene TRBJ2-3, with TRBD1 as a possible D gene (7 bases). Germline CDR1 reads MNHNS; CDR2 reads SASEGT. Trimming shortened V by 3 bases and J by 2 bases, and 15 bases separated the two germline ends. This CDR3 is built from 16 residues. CDR3 loop: CASSEWRGRSTDTQYF. The CDR3 nucleotides read TGTGCCAGCAGTGAGTGGAGGGGGCGCTCCACAGATACGCAGTATTTT.

V usage is TRBV5-8 and J usage is TRBJ2-2; D unresolved. CDR1 is SGHTS and CDR2 is YDEGEE in the germline V gene. Trimming took off 2 bases at V and 14 bases at J, with 7 bases between the two ends. This CDR3 contains 10 residues. CDR3 residues: CASSFAGLFF. The CDR3 DNA reads TGTGCCAGCAGCTTTGCAGGCCTGTTTTTT. Based on the CDR3 plus reference TRBV5-8 and TRBJ2-2, the full variable domain is EAGVTQSPTHLIKTRGQQATLRCSPISGHTSVYWYQQALGLGLQFLLWYDEGEERNRGNFPPRFSGRQFPNYSSELNVNALELEDSALYLCASSFAGLFFGEGSRLTVL.

The chain uses TRBV30 and TRBJ2-5; no reliable D call. The CDR3 runs 14 residues. The germline V and J ends were trimmed by 0 bases and 4 bases, with 12 bases remaining between them. Germline lookup yields CDR1 GTSNPN and CDR2 SVGIG (reference sequence). CDR3 DNA: TGTGCCTGGAGTGTACCGGGTGCCGGAGAGACCCAGTACTTC. Protein: CAWSVPGAGETQYF.

J is TRBJ1-2 and V is TRBV30; D might be TRBD1 (6 bases). The CDR3 sequence is 13 residues long. The germline gives CDR1 GTSNPN, CDR2 SVGIG (reference sequence). Trimming removed 0 bases from V and 10 bases from J, with 15 bases in between. The CDR3 DNA reads TGTGCCTGGAGTGTGGGGGACACCGGACCCTACACCTTC. This gives the protein CAWSVGDTGPYTF. The full variable domain, rest sourced from reference TRBV30 and TRBJ1-2, is SQTIHQWPATLVQPVGSPLSLECTVEGTSNPNLYWYRQAAGRGLQLLFYSVGIGQISSEVPQNLSASRPQDRQFILSSKKLLLSDSGFYLCAWSVGDTGPYTFGSGTRLTVV.

The J gene is TRBJ1-4, the V gene TRBV5-1, with D possibly matching TRBD1 (6 bases). This CDR3 contains 15 residues. Germline CDR1 SGHRS, CDR2 YFSETQ. Trimming removed 4 bases from V and 4 bases from J, with 14 bases in between. In DNA form, the CDR3 reads TGCGCCAGCAGCGCATTACAGGGTAGTAATGAAAAACTGTTTTTT. This encodes CASSALQGSNEKLFF.

This clone came up once. The CDR3 nucleotides are TGCGCCAGCAGCTTGTCCGCGGGGGGGCGTGATACGCAGTATTTT. Translated: CASSLSAGGRDTQYF. This sequence joins TRBV5-1 and TRBJ2-3, with 9 positions matching TRBD2. Germline CDR1 reads SGHRS; CDR2 reads YFSETQ. The CDR3 totals 15 residues. Trimming at V came to 1 base and at J to 6 bases, leaving 6 bases not matched to a gene.

This chain links TRBV5-1 with TRBJ2-5; no clear D. Germline loops: CDR1 SGHRS, CDR2 YFSETQ. The CDR3 contains 11 residues. Trimming stripped 1 base from V and 6 bases from J, with 4 bases between. Written as DNA, the CDR3 is TGCGCCAGCAGCTTGAGCCAGACCCAGTACTTC. Translating it yields CASSLSQTQYF.

This chain connects TRBV11-2 to TRBJ1-2, with 8 bases identical to TRBD1. V lost 4 bases and J lost 7; bases outside the gene matches: 11. The CDR3 is made up of 15 amino acids. Germline lookup yields CDR1 SGHAT and CDR2 FQNNGV. As DNA, the CDR3 is TGTGCCAGCAGCTCCTCCGGACAGGGTTTTAGTGGCTACACCTTC. It encodes CASSSSGQGFSGYTF.